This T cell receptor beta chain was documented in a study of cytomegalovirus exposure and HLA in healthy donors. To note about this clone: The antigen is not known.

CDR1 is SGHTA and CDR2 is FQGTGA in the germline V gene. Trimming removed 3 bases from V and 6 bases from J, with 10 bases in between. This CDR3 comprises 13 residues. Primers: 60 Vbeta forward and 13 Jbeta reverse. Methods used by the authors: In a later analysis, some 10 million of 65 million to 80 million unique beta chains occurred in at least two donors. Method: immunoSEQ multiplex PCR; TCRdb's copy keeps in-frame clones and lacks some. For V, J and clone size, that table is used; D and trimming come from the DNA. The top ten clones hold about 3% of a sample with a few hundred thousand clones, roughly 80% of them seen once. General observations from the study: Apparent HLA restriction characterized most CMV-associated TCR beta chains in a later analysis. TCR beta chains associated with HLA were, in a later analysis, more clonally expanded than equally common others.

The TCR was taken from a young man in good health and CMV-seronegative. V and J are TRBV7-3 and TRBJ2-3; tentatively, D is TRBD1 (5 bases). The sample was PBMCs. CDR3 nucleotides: TGTGCCAGCAGCTTGGGCCCAGGGGATACGCAGTATTTT. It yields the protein CASSLGPGDTQYF.